This entry describes one T cell receptor (beta chain). The source of the sample is a study of blood T cell repertoires in COVID-19. Overall study context: Sources were T cells, B-cell-depleted T cells, or PBMCs; the material itself was cDNA or gDNA.

In the original processing: Amplification of reference gene primers provided the estimated nucleated cell counts. Clones were read by immunoSEQ multiplex PCR, and TCRdb kept only the in-frame ones, dropping some. The V and J calls and clone size were taken over from that table, and D and trimming were inferred from the DNA. The repertoire holds 150,000 to 200,000 clones, about 81% seen once, with about a tenth in the top ten. The origin of this receptor is a human donor in a cohort sampled during active COVID-19. The sequenced material came from peripheral blood.

CDR3 sequence (DNA): TGCGCCAGCAGTGATGGTCAGGTCTACGAGCAGTACTTC. Protein sequence: CASSDGQVYEQYF. The rearrangement links TRBV10-1 to TRBJ2-7; D gene unclear. CDR3 size: 13 residues. V lost 3 bases to trimming and J lost 3 bases, with 9 bases between them. Germline V gene lookup returns CDR1 WNHNN and CDR2 SYGVQD (reference sequence).